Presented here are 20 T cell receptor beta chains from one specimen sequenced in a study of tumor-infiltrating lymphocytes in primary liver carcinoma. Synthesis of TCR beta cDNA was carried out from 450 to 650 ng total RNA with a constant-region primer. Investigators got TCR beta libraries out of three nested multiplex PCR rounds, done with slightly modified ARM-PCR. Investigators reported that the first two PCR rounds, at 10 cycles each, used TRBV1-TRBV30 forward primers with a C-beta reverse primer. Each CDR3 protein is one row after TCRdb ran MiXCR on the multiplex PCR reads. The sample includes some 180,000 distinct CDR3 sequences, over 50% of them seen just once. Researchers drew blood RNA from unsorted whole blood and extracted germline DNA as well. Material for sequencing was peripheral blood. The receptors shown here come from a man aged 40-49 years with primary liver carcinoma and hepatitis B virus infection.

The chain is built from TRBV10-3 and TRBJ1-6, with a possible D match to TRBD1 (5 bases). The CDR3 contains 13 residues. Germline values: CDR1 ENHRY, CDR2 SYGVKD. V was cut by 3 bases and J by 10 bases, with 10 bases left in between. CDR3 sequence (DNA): TGTGCCATCAGTGACAGGGAGGAATCACCCCTCCACTTT. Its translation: CAISDREESPLHF.

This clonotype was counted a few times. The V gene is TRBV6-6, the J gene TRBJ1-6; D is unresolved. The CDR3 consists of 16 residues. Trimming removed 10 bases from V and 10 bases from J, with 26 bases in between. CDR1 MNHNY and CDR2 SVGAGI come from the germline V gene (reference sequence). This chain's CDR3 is CATASVHSNIRSPLHF. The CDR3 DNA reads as TGTGCCACAGCCTCGGTACACTCCAATATACGCTCACCCCTCCACTTT.

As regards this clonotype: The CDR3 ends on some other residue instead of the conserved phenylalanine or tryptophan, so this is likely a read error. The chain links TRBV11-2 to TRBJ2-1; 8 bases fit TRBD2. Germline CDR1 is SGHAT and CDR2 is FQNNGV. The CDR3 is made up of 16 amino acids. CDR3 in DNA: TGTGCCTGCAGCTTGGATTACGGACTAGCCATGGGTGAGCAGTTCTCC. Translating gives CACSLDYGLAMGEQFS.

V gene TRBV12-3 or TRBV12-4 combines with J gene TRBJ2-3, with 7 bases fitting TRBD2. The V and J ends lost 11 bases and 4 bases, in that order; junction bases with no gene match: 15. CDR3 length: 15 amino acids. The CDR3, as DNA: TGTGCCGTCAGTTTAAGCGGCGGGAGCCCAGATACGCAGTATTTT. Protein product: CAVSLSGGSPDTQYF.

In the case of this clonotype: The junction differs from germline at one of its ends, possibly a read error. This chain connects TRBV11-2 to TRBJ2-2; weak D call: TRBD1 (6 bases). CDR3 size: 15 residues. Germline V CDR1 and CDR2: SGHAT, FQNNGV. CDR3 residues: CASSLQGPNTRELFF. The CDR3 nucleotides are TGTGCCAGCAGCCTACAGGGTCCTAACACCAGGGAACTGTTTTTT.

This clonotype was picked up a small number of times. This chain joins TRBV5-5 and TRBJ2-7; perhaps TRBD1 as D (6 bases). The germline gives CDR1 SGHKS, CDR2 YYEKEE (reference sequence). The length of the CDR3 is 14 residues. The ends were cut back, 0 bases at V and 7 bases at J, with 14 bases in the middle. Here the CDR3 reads CASSLGVQGIEQYF. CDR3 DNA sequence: TGTGCCAGCAGCTTGGGGGTACAGGGAATTGAGCAGTACTTC. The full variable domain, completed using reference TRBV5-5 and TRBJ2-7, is DAGVTQSPTHLIKTRGQQVTLRCSPISGHKSVSWYQQVLGQGPQFIFQYYEKEERGRGNFPDRFSARQFPNYSSELNVNALLLGDSALYLCASSLGVQGIEQYFGPGTRLTVT.

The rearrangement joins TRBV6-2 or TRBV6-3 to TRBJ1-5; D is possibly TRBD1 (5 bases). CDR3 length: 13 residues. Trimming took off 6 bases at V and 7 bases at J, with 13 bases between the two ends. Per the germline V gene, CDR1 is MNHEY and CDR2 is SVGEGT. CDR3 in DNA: TGTGCCAGCAGAACCCCGGGACTCCAGCCCCAGCATTTT. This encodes CASRTPGLQPQHF.

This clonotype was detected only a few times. CDR3 in amino acids: CASSPLDRGANQPQHF. CDR3 in DNA: TGTGCCAGCAGTCCCCTGGACAGGGGAGCCAATCAGCCCCAGCATTTT. This chain uses TRBV6-6 with TRBJ1-5; TRBD1 matches 9 bases. This CDR3 is built from 16 residues. Germline assignment: CDR1 MNHNY and CDR2 SVGAGI (reference sequence). Trimming removed 5 bases from V and 3 bases from J; junction bases left unmatched: 8.

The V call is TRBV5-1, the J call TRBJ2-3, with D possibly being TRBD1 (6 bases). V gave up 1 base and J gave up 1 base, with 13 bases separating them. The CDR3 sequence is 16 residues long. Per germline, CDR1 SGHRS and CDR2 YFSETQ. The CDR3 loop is CASSLKGRGGTDTQYF. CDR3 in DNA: TGCGCCAGCAGCTTGAAGGGCAGGGGAGGCACAGATACGCAGTATTTT.

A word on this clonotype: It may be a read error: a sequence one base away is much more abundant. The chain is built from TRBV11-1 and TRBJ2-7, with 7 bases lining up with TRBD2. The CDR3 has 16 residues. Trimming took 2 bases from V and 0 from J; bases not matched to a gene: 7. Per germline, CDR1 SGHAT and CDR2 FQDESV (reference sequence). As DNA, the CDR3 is TGTGCCAGCAGCTTAAGTCTAGCGGAACCCTCCTACGAGCAGTACTTC. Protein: CASSLSLAEPSYEQYF. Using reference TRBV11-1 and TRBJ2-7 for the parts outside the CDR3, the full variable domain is EAEVAQSPRYKITEKSQAVAFWCDPISGHATLYWYRQILGQGPELLVQFQDESVVDDSQLPKDRFSAERLKGVDSTLKIQPAELGDSAMYLCASSLSLAEPSYEQYFGPGTRLTVT.

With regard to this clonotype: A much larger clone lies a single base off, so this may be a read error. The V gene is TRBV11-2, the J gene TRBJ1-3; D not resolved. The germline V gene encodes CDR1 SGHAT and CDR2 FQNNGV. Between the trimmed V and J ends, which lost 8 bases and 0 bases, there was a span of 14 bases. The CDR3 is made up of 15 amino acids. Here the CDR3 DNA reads TGTGCCAGCGGCGTCCAGAGGTTCTCTGGAAACACCATATATTTT. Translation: CASGVQRFSGNTIYF.

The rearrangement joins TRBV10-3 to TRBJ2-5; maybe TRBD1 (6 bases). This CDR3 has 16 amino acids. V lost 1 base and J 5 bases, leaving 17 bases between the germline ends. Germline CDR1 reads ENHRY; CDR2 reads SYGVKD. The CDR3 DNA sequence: TGTGCCATCAGTGAGTTGAGGACAGATCCAGGGGAGACCCAGTACTTC. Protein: CAISELRTDPGETQYF.

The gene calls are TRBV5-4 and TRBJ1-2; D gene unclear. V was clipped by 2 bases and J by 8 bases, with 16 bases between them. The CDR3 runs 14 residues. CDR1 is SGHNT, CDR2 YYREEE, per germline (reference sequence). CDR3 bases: TGTGCCAGCAGCTTTACGAGCTGGGCACAAGGCTACACCTTC. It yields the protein CASSFTSWAQGYTF.

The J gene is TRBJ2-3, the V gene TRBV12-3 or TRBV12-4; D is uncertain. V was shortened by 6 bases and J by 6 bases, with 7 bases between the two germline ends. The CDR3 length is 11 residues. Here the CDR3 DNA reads TGTGCCAGCAGCGCCCGCGATACGCAGTATTTT. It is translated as CASSARDTQYF.

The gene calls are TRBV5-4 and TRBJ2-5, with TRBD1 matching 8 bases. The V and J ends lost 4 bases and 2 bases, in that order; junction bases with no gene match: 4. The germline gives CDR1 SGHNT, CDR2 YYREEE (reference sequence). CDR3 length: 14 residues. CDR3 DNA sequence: TGTGCCAGCAGCGATGGACAGGGACAAGAGACCCAGTACTTC. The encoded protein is CASSDGQGQETQYF.

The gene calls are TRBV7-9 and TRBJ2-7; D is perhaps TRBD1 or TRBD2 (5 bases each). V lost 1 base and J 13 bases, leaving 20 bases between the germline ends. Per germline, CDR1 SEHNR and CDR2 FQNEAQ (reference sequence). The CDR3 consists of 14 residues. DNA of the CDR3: TGTGCCAGCAGCTTAGGGGAGCGACCTGGGGCGCACTACTTC. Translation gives CASSLGERPGAHYF.

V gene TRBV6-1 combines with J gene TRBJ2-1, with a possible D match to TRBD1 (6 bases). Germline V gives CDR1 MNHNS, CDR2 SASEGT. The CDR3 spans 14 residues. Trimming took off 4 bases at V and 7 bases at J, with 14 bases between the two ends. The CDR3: CASSGIGGMNEQFF. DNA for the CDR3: TGTGCCAGCAGTGGGATAGGGGGTATGAATGAGCAGTTCTTC.

The CDR3 nucleotides read TGTGCCAGCAGTTACTTGCGCGAAGGTGGCTCCTACAATGAGCAGTTCTTC. Residues: CASSYLREGGSYNEQFF. The genes are TRBV6-5 and TRBJ2-1; the D is unclear. Looked up from germline, CDR1 is MNHEY and CDR2 is SVGAGI. V shed 1 base and J shed 0 bases, with 13 bases lying between them. The CDR3 consists of 17 residues.

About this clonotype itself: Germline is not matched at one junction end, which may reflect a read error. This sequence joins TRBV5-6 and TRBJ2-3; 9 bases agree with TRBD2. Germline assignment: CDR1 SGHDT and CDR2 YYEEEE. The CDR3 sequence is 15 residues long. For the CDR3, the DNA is TGTGCCGGCAGCTCTCTAGCGGGATCCACAGATACGCAGTATTTT. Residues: CAGSSLAGSTDTQYF.

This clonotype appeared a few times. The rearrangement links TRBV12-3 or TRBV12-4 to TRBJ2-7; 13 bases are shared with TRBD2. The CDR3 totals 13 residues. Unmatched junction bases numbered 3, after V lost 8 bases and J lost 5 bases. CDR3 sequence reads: CASDGLAGDEQYF. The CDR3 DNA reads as TGTGCCAGCGACGGACTAGCGGGAGACGAGCAGTACTTC.